The 12 T cell receptor beta chains given below trace back to one sample, sequenced in a study of blood T cell repertoires in COVID-19. Profiled with immunoSEQ multiplex PCR; TCRdb holds only in-frame clones, not every one. The table lists tens of thousands of clones, about 91% of them singletons. Material: peripheral blood. Receptors originate from a man in his fifties with active COVID-19.

CDR3 region: CASSEEDTDTEAFF. CDR3 DNA sequence: TGTGCCAGCAGTGAAGAGGACACGGACACTGAAGCTTTCTTT. The chain carries TRBV6-1 and TRBJ1-1; TRBD1 might be the D (5 bases). Germline CDR1 is MNHNS and CDR2 is SASEGT. The CDR3 totals 14 residues. V lost 1 base, J lost 3 bases, and 9 bases lay in between.

The gene calls are TRBV18 and TRBJ1-1, with D unresolved. The CDR3 covers 12 residues. Germline values: CDR1 KGHSH, CDR2 LQKENI. V was shortened by 6 bases and J by 7 bases, with 12 bases between the two germline ends. In DNA form, the CDR3 reads TGTGCCAGCTCCCCCACGGAGAATGAAGCTTTCTTT. Protein sequence: CASSPTENEAFF.

The CDR3 loop is CASSLGGLASSTDTQYF. The CDR3 DNA sequence: TGCGCCAGCAGCTTGGGCGGACTAGCGTCTAGCACAGATACGCAGTATTTT. The chain carries TRBV5-1 and TRBJ2-3, with 9 nucleotides matching TRBD2. Looked up from germline, CDR1 is SGHRS and CDR2 is YFSETQ. The junction had 5 bases not matched to a gene; V was cut back by 0 bases and J by 0 bases. The CDR3 has 17 residues.

The rearrangement links TRBV3-1 (or the pseudogene TRBV3-2) to TRBJ2-2; D possibly corresponds to TRBD2 (5 bases). The CDR3 sequence is 14 residues long. The ends were cut back, 2 bases at V and 7 bases at J, with 11 bases in the middle. The V gene's germline CDR1 is LGHDT and CDR2 YNNKEL (reference sequence). In DNA form, the CDR3 reads TGTGCCAGCAGCCAAACAGCGGTCGACGGGGAGCTGTTTTTT. It is translated as CASSQTAVDGELFF.

The V gene is TRBV4-1, the J gene TRBJ2-1; TRBD1 matches 7 bases. This CDR3 has 14 residues. The trim removed 4 bases at V and 10 bases at J, leaving 10 bases unmatched. CDR1 and CDR2 (germline): MGHRA, YSYEKL. The CDR3 sequence is CASSPWTGQLEQFF. CDR3 nucleotides: TGCGCCAGCAGCCCCTGGACAGGACAGCTGGAGCAGTTCTTC.

The genes are TRBV6-5 and TRBJ2-3; D is ambiguous. This CDR3 region has 11 residues. V lost 2 bases and J lost 6, with 3 bases in between. Germline V gene sequence: CDR1 MNHEY, CDR2 SVGAGI. The CDR3 region is CASSYADTQYF. CDR3 nucleotides: TGTGCCAGCAGTTACGCGGATACGCAGTATTTT.

The chain joins TRBV5-1 to TRBJ1-1; 9 nucleotides align to TRBD1. V shed 7 bases and J 3 bases; nucleotides not matched to a gene: 4. Germline lookup yields CDR1 SGHRS and CDR2 YFSETQ. The CDR3 spans 13 residues. DNA of the CDR3: TGCGCCAGCGGCAGGGACAGGGACACTGAAGCTTTCTTT. Amino acid sequence: CASGRDRDTEAFF.

This clone was recorded once. V gene TRBV3-1 (or the pseudogene TRBV3-2) combines with J gene TRBJ1-2; D might be TRBD1 (5 bases). V was clipped by 4 bases and J by 0 bases, with 12 bases between them. This CDR3 has 15 amino acids. Germline assignment: CDR1 LGHDT and CDR2 YNNKEL (reference sequence). The CDR3 DNA reads TGTGCCAGCAGCCTCACAGGAAGATCTAACTATGGCTACACCTTC. This gives the protein CASSLTGRSNYGYTF.

CDR3 sequence: CSVQGTGYSGWDEQFF. The CDR3 region has the DNA TGCAGCGTTCAGGGGACAGGGTATTCTGGTTGGGATGAGCAGTTCTTC. The chain employs TRBV29-1 and TRBJ2-1; 9 nucleotides align to TRBD1. V was pared by 5 bases and J by 8 bases, with 16 bases of the junction left unmatched. The CDR3 runs 16 residues. Germline CDR1 is SQVTM and CDR2 is ANQGSEA.

V usage is TRBV28 and J usage is TRBJ1-5; 8 nucleotides agree with TRBD1. V was pared by 6 bases and J by 2 bases, with 6 bases of the junction left unmatched. This CDR3 region has 15 residues. Germline V CDR1 and CDR2: MDHEN, SYDVKM. CDR3 sequence (DNA): TGTGCCAGCAGGATTACAGGGGGAGGCAATCAGCCCCAGCATTTT. Its protein is CASRITGGGNQPQHF.

This sequence joins TRBV2 and TRBJ1-2; D gene uncertain. CDR1 is SNHLY, CDR2 FYNNEI, per germline. V lost 1 base to trimming and J lost 6 bases, with 15 bases between them. CDR3 length: 15 residues. The CDR3 here is CASSEDSPGGNGYTF. For the CDR3, the DNA is TGTGCCAGCAGTGAAGACAGCCCCGGCGGGAATGGCTACACCTTC.

This chain links TRBV5-1 with TRBJ1-2; D ambiguous. Trimming pared 4 bases from V and 7 bases from J, leaving 14 bases between. This CDR3 is 13 amino acids long. The V gene's germline CDR1 is SGHRS and CDR2 YFSETQ. The CDR3 is CASSLNDLLGYTF. CDR3 sequence (DNA): TGCGCCAGCAGCCTAAACGACTTACTTGGCTACACCTTC.